This TCR beta chain was observed in a study of neurological immune-mediated disorders. This clonotype has ten or more counts. A single record per CDR3 protein comes from TCRdb applying MiXCR to the 5' RACE reads. The table records tens of thousands of distinct CDR3 sequences, roughly 3.5% of them present only once. The germline V gene encodes CDR1 DFQATT and CDR2 SNEGSKA (reference sequence). The CDR3 has 13 amino acids. V dropped 6 bases and J dropped 1; count of bases not matched to a gene: 3. The source material was PBMCs. This TCR derives from a woman aged 45 to 65 with multiple sclerosis. The chain employs TRBV20-1 and TRBJ2-7; TRBD2 agrees at 10 bases. Here the CDR3 reads CSAKRGGSYEQYF. The CDR3 region has the DNA TGCAGTGCCAAGCGGGGGGGTTCCTACGAGCAGTACTTC.